The 27 T cell receptor beta chains in this list originate from one sample, sequenced in a study of early T cells in non-severe SARS-CoV-2 infection. TCRdb recomputed calls from the 5' RACE reads with MiXCR, one row per CDR3 protein. The sample yields over 50,000 distinct CDR3 sequences, 10% to 15% seen once. The sequencing sample was made of whole blood. These receptors originate from an adult who was a healthcare worker with PCR-confirmed SARS-CoV-2 infection or an uninfected control (not recorded which).

This clonotype has just a few counts. J is TRBJ2-3 and V is TRBV29-1; 8 bases line up with TRBD2. V lost 4 bases, J lost 4 bases, and 1 base stayed unmatched. The V gene's germline CDR1 is SQVTM and CDR2 ANQGSEA. The length of the CDR3 is 12 residues. CDR3 DNA: TGCAGCGTTGTACTAGCGGCAGATACGCAGTATTTT. Protein sequence: CSVVLAADTQYF.

This clonotype was recorded a few times. J is TRBJ2-1 and V is TRBV24-1; D may be TRBD2 (6 bases). The CDR3 spans 12 residues. Germline loops: CDR1 KGHDR, CDR2 SFDVKD. The germline V and J ends were trimmed by 9 bases and 10 bases, with 15 bases remaining between them. The CDR3 DNA sequence: TGTGCCACCCAAACCCCGCGGGGAGAGCAGTTCTTC. It codes for CATQTPRGEQFF.

This clonotype has just a few counts. This chain connects TRBV6-5 to TRBJ2-7; the match to TRBD2 covers 8 bases. Germline V gives CDR1 MNHEY, CDR2 SVGAGI. CDR3 length: 16 residues. The junction had 6 bases not matched to a gene; V was cut back by 2 bases and J by 0 bases. The CDR3 DNA reads as TGTGCCAGCAGTTACGAGCGGGGGCGAAGCTCCTACGAGCAGTACTTC. Translated: CASSYERGRSSYEQYF.

This clonotype came up many times. The rearrangement uses TRBV2 and TRBJ1-4; D remains ambiguous. Germline values: CDR1 SNHLY, CDR2 FYNNEI. With 6 bases removed from V and 7 bases from J, the gap between germline ends came to 15 bases. This CDR3 is built from 14 residues. This CDR3 is CASRIGQITEKLFF. The DNA for the CDR3 is TGTGCCAGCAGGATCGGGCAGATAACTGAAAAACTGTTTTTT.

This clonotype has ten or more counts. The chain couples TRBV20-1 to TRBJ1-6, with D possibly matching TRBD1 (6 bases). Trimming left V 2 bases short and J 5 bases short, with 13 bases between. This CDR3 region has 15 residues. CDR1 and CDR2 from the germline V gene are DFQATT and SNEGSKA (reference sequence). CDR3 loop: CSARRTAAHNSPLHF. CDR3 DNA: TGCAGTGCTAGAAGGACAGCGGCTCATAATTCACCCCTCCACTTT.

Ten or more counts support this clonotype. The V gene is TRBV21-1, the J gene TRBJ2-7; TRBD2 is the table's D call and was not checked against the DNA. TRBV21-1 is a known pseudogene. The CDR3 totals 16 residues. CDR3 sequence (DNA): TGTGCCAGCAGCAAAGTAGGCGGGGATTGCTCCTACGAGCAGTACTTC. Encoded protein: CASSKVGGDCSYEQYF.

This clonotype was recorded many times. The rearrangement links TRBV14 to TRBJ2-1; D unclear. V lost 0 bases and J 4 bases, leaving 4 bases between the germline ends. The V gene's germline CDR1 is SGHDN and CDR2 FVKESK. The CDR3 contains 13 residues. This chain's CDR3 is CASSQETYNEQFF. CDR3 in DNA: TGTGCCAGCAGCCAAGAGACTTACAATGAGCAGTTCTTC.

V usage is TRBV11-3 and J usage is TRBJ2-1; tentatively, D is TRBD2 (5 bases). The V gene lost 5 bases and the J gene lost 6 bases, with 11 bases spanning the gap. The CDR3 is 13 residues long. Germline V gene data show CDR1 as SGHNT and CDR2 as YENEEA. DNA of the CDR3: TGTGCCAGCAGCGGTCCTGGAGGCAATGAGCAGTTCTTC. It translates to CASSGPGGNEQFF.

This clonotype was detected ten times or more. This chain links TRBV11-3 with TRBJ2-5; D ambiguous. The CDR3 spans 11 residues. From germline, CDR1 is SGHNT and CDR2 YENEEA. Deletions cut 3 bases from V and 9 bases from J, with 8 bases between. CDR3 amino acids: CASSFGTPQYF. In nucleotides, the CDR3 is TGTGCCAGCAGCTTCGGAACCCCCCAGTACTTC.

This clonotype has ten or more counts. This rearrangement joins TRBV14 to TRBJ2-4, with D unresolved. V was clipped by 0 bases and J by 4 bases, with 7 bases between them. Germline V gene lookup returns CDR1 SGHDN and CDR2 FVKESK. The CDR3 has 14 residues. This CDR3 is CASSQDPVKNIQYF. DNA for the CDR3: TGTGCCAGCAGCCAAGATCCGGTAAAAAACATTCAGTACTTC.

The gene calls are TRBV12-5 and TRBJ2-7; D might be TRBD1 or TRBD2, each matching 5 bases. The V end lost 10 bases, the J end lost 3 bases, and 13 bases lay between the germline ends. CDR1 LGHNT and CDR2 FRNRAP come from the germline V gene. CDR3 size: 12 residues. The chain's CDR3 is CATSPQGYEQYF. The CDR3 nucleotides read TGTGCTACTAGCCCTCAGGGCTACGAGCAGTACTTC. Filled out from reference TRBV12-5 and TRBJ2-7, the complete variable domain reads DARVTQTPRHKVTEMGQEVTMRCQPILGHNTVFWYRQTMMQGLELLAYFRNRAPLDDSGMPKDRFSAEMPDATLATLKIQPSEPRDSAVYFCATSPQGYEQYFGPGTRLTVT.

This clonotype was seen at least ten times. The J gene is TRBJ1-5, the V gene TRBV23-1; D not certain. TRBV23-1 is noted as an ORF with a role that remains uncertain. The CDR3 spans 15 residues. V lost 0 bases, J lost 8 bases, and 14 bases lay in between. CDR3 residues: CASSQSEGASKPQHF. The CDR3 DNA is TGCGCCAGCAGTCAATCAGAGGGAGCTTCGAAGCCCCAGCATTTT.

J is TRBJ2-3 and V is TRBV6-5; D possibly corresponds to TRBD1 (5 bases). Germline CDR1 and CDR2: MNHEY and SVGAGI. The length of the CDR3 is 15 residues. The V and J ends lost 4 bases and 0 bases respectively, with 11 bases between them. The CDR3 DNA follows: TGTGCCAGCAGTTTAGGGGCCGGGAGCACAGATACGCAGTATTTT. Encoded protein: CASSLGAGSTDTQYF.

This clonotype showed up many times. This sequence joins TRBV5-4 and TRBJ2-7; D remains unclear. The CDR3 has 11 amino acids. The V end was cut by 3 bases, the J end by 5 bases, with 6 bases between. The germline V gene encodes CDR1 SGHNT and CDR2 YYREEE (reference sequence). CDR3 bases: TGTGCCAGCAGCTCCGCGAACGAGCAGTACTTC. As protein: CASSSANEQYF.

This clonotype was counted at least ten times. The gene calls are TRBV14 and TRBJ2-6; TRBD1 matches at 7 bases. This CDR3 has 19 residues. Germline V gives CDR1 SGHDN, CDR2 FVKESK. With V trimmed by 4 bases and J by 0 bases, 12 bases remained unmatched. CDR3 sequence: CASSLVGGAGYSGANVLTF. In DNA form, the CDR3 reads TGTGCCAGCAGCCTTGTAGGGGGCGCGGGTTACTCTGGGGCCAACGTCCTGACTTTC.

DNA for the CDR3: TGTGCCAGCAGTTCTGGACAGGGATCCTACAATGAGCAGTTCTTC. Translated: CASSSGQGSYNEQFF. The J gene is TRBJ2-1, the V gene TRBV28; 8 positions agree with TRBD1. Germline CDR1 MDHEN, CDR2 SYDVKM. This CDR3 has 15 residues. Trimming at V came to 4 bases and at J to 1 base, leaving 3 bases not matched to a gene.

Ten or more counts support this clonotype. The CDR3 loop reads CASSQGGRATDTQYF. The CDR3 region has the DNA TGTGCCAGCAGCCAAGGAGGCAGGGCCACAGATACGCAGTATTTT. This sequence joins TRBV3-1 and TRBJ2-3, with D perhaps TRBD1 (5 bases). V lost 1 base and J lost 2, with 10 bases in between. The V gene's germline CDR1 is LGHDT and CDR2 YNNKEL (reference sequence). CDR3 size: 15 residues.

This clonotype came up many times. V and J are TRBV10-3 and TRBJ2-7; 7 bases map to TRBD1. Germline-derived CDR1 and CDR2 are ENHRY and SYGVKD. The CDR3 is 12 amino acids. V trimming: 10 bases; J trimming: 7 bases; junction bases outside the gene matches: 10. CDR3 DNA: TGTGCCAGTGGACAGGCCCTACGGGAGCAGTACTTC. Amino acids: CASGQALREQYF.

Only a few counts were recorded for this clonotype. This sequence joins TRBV7-9 and TRBJ2-7, with D unclear. The CDR3 loop spans 12 amino acids. V lost 4 bases to trimming and J lost 4 bases, with 8 bases between them. CDR1 SEHNR and CDR2 FQNEAQ come from the germline V gene (reference sequence). CDR3 region: CASSSALYEQYF. The CDR3 DNA reads as TGTGCCAGCAGCTCTGCCTTGTACGAGCAGTACTTC.

There are many counts of this clonotype. The chain has TRBV29-1 and TRBJ2-2, with TRBD1 as a possible D gene (6 bases). CDR3 length: 15 residues. Germline values: CDR1 SQVTM, CDR2 ANQGSEA. Between the trimmed V and J ends, which lost 1 base and 2 bases, there was a span of 11 bases. CDR3 DNA: TGCAGCGTTGAAGTGGGGGCGCGAAACACCGGGGAGCTGTTTTTT. This gives the protein CSVEVGARNTGELFF.

J is TRBJ2-7 and V is TRBV7-2, with TRBD1 matching 8 bases. Germline loops: CDR1 SGHTA, CDR2 FQGNSA. CDR3 length: 15 residues. V was pared by 1 base and J by 4 bases, with 6 bases of the junction left unmatched. CDR3 residues: CASSLVPGGWYEQYF. DNA of the CDR3: TGTGCCAGCAGCTTAGTTCCAGGGGGCTGGTACGAGCAGTACTTC.

This clonotype came up once. This rearrangement joins TRBV27 to TRBJ2-7, with 10 bases aligning to TRBD1. The CDR3 is 13 amino acids. The trim removed 10 bases at V and 2 bases at J, leaving 5 bases unmatched. Per germline, CDR1 MNHEY and CDR2 SMNVEV (reference sequence). In DNA, the CDR3 is TGTGCCACCACAGGACAGGGGGCCTACGAGCAGTACTTC. Translation: CATTGQGAYEQYF.

This clonotype showed up just a few times. The rearrangement uses TRBV4-1 and TRBJ2-1; D not certain. Trimming stripped 1 base from V and 3 bases from J, with 7 bases between. Looked up from germline, CDR1 is MGHRA and CDR2 is YSYEKL. The CDR3 has 14 residues. This CDR3 reads CASSQGSVYNEQFF. Here the CDR3 DNA reads TGCGCCAGCAGCCAAGGATCGGTCTACAATGAGCAGTTCTTC.

This clonotype occurred a few times. The genes are TRBV28 and TRBJ1-6; 9 positions agree with TRBD1. The CDR3 covers 16 residues. The ends lost 2 bases at V and 6 bases at J; junction bases unmatched: 5. Per the germline V gene, CDR1 is MDHEN and CDR2 is SYDVKM. CDR3 DNA sequence: TGTGCCAGCAGTTTAAACGGACAGGGGAGTAATTCACCCCTCCACTTT. Translation: CASSLNGQGSNSPLHF.

The chain uses TRBV27 and TRBJ1-4; D remains unclear. Deletions cut 4 bases from V and 5 bases from J, with 11 bases between. Looked up from germline, CDR1 is MNHEY and CDR2 is SMNVEV (reference sequence). The CDR3 contains 14 residues. The CDR3 nucleotides are TGTGCCAGCAGTTCGGCAGGAACAAATGAAAAACTGTTTTTT. Its translation is CASSSAGTNEKLFF.

This clonotype showed up many times. This sequence joins TRBV5-5 and TRBJ1-4, with 8 bases lining up with TRBD1. V dropped 3 bases and J dropped 7; count of bases not matched to a gene: 8. Germline V gene data show CDR1 as SGHKS and CDR2 as YYEKEE (reference sequence). There are 15 residues in the CDR3. The CDR3 here is CASSWQGASGEKLFF. Here the CDR3 DNA reads TGTGCCAGCAGCTGGCAGGGGGCGTCGGGTGAAAAACTGTTTTTT.

Only a few counts were recorded for this clonotype. The chain uses TRBV28 and TRBJ1-6; the match to TRBD1 covers 11 bases. Germline-derived CDR1 and CDR2 are MDHEN and SYDVKM. V shed 10 bases and J 11 bases; nucleotides not matched to a gene: 16. CDR3 size: 16 residues. The CDR3 sequence: CAIPGTGGSPLAPLHF. CDR3 coding DNA: TGTGCCATCCCGGGGACAGGGGGTTCTCCGTTAGCACCCCTCCACTTT. Full variable domain (missing parts from reference TRBV28 and TRBJ1-6): DVKVTQSSRYLVKRTGEKVFLECVQDMDHENMFWYRQDPGLGLRLIYFSYDVKMKEKGDIPEGYSVSREKKERFSLILESASTNQTSMYLCAIPGTGGSPLAPLHFGNGTRLTVT.